The TCR beta chain under discussion was sequenced for a study of identifying expanded T cells in peripheral blood. Whole-study findings and limits: Across healthy donors, higher total template counts meant significantly greater roughly two-week count variance. Over approximately two and four weeks, about 15 and 19 clones changed, versus around 1.2 between replicates.

Germline V gene sequence: CDR1 SGHAT, CDR2 FQNNGV. Trimming removed 7 bases from V and 0 bases from J, with 7 bases in between. The CDR3 runs 14 residues. This clone was seen only a few times. Its antigen is unidentified. TCRdb's copy holds only in-frame clones and misses some; the assay was immunoSEQ multiplex PCR. The sample holds about 100,000 clones, around 90% seen once. The chain joins TRBV11-2 to TRBJ1-6, with unresolved D. This clonotype was sampled from a person aged 18-69 years in good health. Sample: blood. The CDR3 reads CASTRNSYNSPLHF. CDR3 sequence (DNA): TGTGCCAGCACCCGTAACTCCTATAATTCACCCCTCCACTTT.